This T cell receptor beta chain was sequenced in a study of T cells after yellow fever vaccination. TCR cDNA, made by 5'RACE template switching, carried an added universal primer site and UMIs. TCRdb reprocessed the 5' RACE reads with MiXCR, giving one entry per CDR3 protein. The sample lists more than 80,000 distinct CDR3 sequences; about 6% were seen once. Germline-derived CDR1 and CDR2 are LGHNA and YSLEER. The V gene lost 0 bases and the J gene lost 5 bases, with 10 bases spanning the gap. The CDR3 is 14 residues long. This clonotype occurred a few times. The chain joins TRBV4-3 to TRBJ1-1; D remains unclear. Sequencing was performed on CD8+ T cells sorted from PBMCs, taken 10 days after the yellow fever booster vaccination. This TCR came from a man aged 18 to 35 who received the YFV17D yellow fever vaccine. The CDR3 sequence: CASSQDPHGTEAFF. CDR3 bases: TGCGCCAGCAGCCAAGACCCCCACGGGACTGAAGCTTTCTTT.